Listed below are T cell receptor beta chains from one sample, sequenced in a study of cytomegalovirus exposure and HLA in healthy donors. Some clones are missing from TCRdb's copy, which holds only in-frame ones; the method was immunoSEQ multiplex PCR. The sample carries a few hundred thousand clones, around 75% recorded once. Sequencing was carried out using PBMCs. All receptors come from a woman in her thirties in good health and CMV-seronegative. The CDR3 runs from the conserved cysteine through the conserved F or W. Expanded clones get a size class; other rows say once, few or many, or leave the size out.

CDR3aa: CATVRRVSWNYGYTF; v_gene: TRBV5-8; j_gene: TRBJ1-2; abundance: -
CDR3aa: CATGQTDSNQPQHF; v_gene: TRBV10-3; j_gene: TRBJ1-5; abundance: -
CDR3aa: CAWSQGAYEQYF; v_gene: TRBV30; j_gene: TRBJ2-7; abundance: -
CDR3aa: CSVETQGTEAFF; v_gene: TRBV29-1; j_gene: TRBJ1-1; abundance: -
CDR3aa: CASSLSGPYNEQFF; v_gene: TRBV27; j_gene: TRBJ2-1; abundance: few
CDR3aa: CASSIGPGQGLGDTWGYTEAFF; v_gene: TRBV19; j_gene: TRBJ1-1; abundance: -
CDR3aa: CAWSLPGANVLTF; v_gene: TRBV30; j_gene: TRBJ2-6; abundance: -
CDR3aa: CASSPKGQDNSPLHF; v_gene: TRBV5-1; j_gene: TRBJ1-6; abundance: -
CDR3aa: CASSLIPGNTEAFF; v_gene: TRBV11-3; j_gene: TRBJ1-1; abundance: -
CDR3aa: CATMDRGSEKLFF; v_gene: TRBV4-1; j_gene: TRBJ1-4; abundance: -
CDR3aa: CSVEGGTGSVEQYF; v_gene: TRBV29-1; j_gene: TRBJ2-7; abundance: -
CDR3aa: CSVGTTGGYEQYF; v_gene: TRBV29-1; j_gene: TRBJ2-7; abundance: -
CDR3aa: CAWRQFSAPLHF; v_gene: TRBV30; j_gene: TRBJ1-6; abundance: few
CDR3aa: CASSLTTGDQPQHF; v_gene: TRBV11-1; j_gene: TRBJ1-5; abundance: few
CDR3aa: CASAEDGELFF; v_gene: TRBV6-5; j_gene: TRBJ2-2; abundance: -
CDR3aa: CASTETGLNTEAFF; v_gene: TRBV28; j_gene: TRBJ1-1; abundance: -
CDR3aa: CASNLVTSTDTQYF; v_gene: TRBV6-4; j_gene: TRBJ2-3; abundance: few
CDR3aa: CASSLGVASGGAAYNEQFF; v_gene: TRBV7-9; j_gene: TRBJ2-1; abundance: once
CDR3aa: CASSAGQGGFQGEQYF; v_gene: TRBV19; j_gene: TRBJ2-7; abundance: -
CDR3aa: CASSLYYTSGELFF; v_gene: TRBV7-3; j_gene: TRBJ2-2; abundance: once
CDR3aa: CASNRQGTYEQYF; v_gene: TRBV14; j_gene: -; abundance: -
CDR3aa: CASSYSRQGYEQYF; v_gene: TRBV6-5; j_gene: TRBJ2-7; abundance: -
CDR3aa: CASSLGGGSYNEQFF; v_gene: TRBV7-6; j_gene: TRBJ2-1; abundance: once
CDR3aa: CASSPAGGADTQYF; v_gene: TRBV9; j_gene: TRBJ2-3; abundance: -
CDR3aa: CASSPQGQGYGYTF; v_gene: TRBV18; j_gene: TRBJ1-2; abundance: once
CDR3aa: CASRAWQANTEAFF; v_gene: TRBV6-1; j_gene: TRBJ1-1; abundance: -
CDR3aa: CASSPKADRGRTEAFF; v_gene: TRBV5-4; j_gene: TRBJ1-1; abundance: -
CDR3aa: CASSLGGRFGETQYF; v_gene: TRBV5-1; j_gene: TRBJ2-5; abundance: -
CDR3aa: CASSSSGRTFGQYF; v_gene: TRBV19; j_gene: TRBJ2-3; abundance: -
CDR3aa: CSACLTSGNTDTQYF; v_gene: TRBV29-1; j_gene: TRBJ2-3; abundance: -
CDR3aa: CASSLVRGGIGDEQYF; v_gene: TRBV7-9; j_gene: TRBJ2-7; abundance: once
CDR3aa: CSAPGTGNGYTF; v_gene: TRBV29-1; j_gene: TRBJ1-2; abundance: -
CDR3aa: CASSLSGGYGYTF; v_gene: TRBV7-9; j_gene: TRBJ1-2; abundance: -
CDR3aa: CASSPRIDEQFF; v_gene: TRBV5-1; j_gene: TRBJ2-1; abundance: -
CDR3aa: CASSLGTENYGYTF; v_gene: TRBV19; j_gene: TRBJ1-2; abundance: -